This T cell receptor beta chain emerged from a study of regulatory T cells in long-lasting Graves disease. Time point defined: newly diagnosed GD, antithyroid drugs for less than 3 months. The TCR library was made from RNA extracted from PBMCs. The CDR3 is 13 amino acids. The germline gives CDR1 SGHTA, CDR2 FQGNSA. Germline trimming cut 5 bases from V and 5 bases from J; bases unmatched to any gene: 3. Points from the study as a whole: Relative to new patients (roughly 980), persistent patients exhibited greater sharing of public clonotypes (around 3,000).

About this clonotype: Antigen specificity is unknown.

The authors built TCR beta libraries using iRepertoire HTBI primers and Arm-PCR of CDR3 regions. TCRdb re-called the multiplex PCR reads through MiXCR, storing one row per CDR3 protein. Of over 300,000 distinct CDR3 sequences in the sample, 15% to 19% were seen once. The clonotype was recovered from a female donor with Graves disease. Material: peripheral blood mononuclear cells (PBMCs), obtained at new diagnosis, from a patient treated with antithyroid drugs. This chain joins TRBV7-2 and TRBJ1-5, with 7 bases lining up with TRBD1. CDR3 in DNA: TGTGCCAGCAGCCCACAGGGGTATCAGCCCCAGCATTTT. Protein: CASSPQGYQPQHF.